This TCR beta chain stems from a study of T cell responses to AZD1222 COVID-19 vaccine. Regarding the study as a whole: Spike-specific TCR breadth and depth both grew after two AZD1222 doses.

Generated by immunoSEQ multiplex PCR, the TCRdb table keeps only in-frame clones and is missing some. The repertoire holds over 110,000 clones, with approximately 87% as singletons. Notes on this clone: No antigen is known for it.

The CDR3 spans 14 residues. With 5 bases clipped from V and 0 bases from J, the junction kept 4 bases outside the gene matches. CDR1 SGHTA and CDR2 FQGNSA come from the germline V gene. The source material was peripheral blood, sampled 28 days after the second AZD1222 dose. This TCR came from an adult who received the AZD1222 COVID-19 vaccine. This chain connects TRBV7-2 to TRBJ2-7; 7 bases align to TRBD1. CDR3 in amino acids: CASSRGQVSYEQYF. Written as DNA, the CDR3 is TGTGCCAGCAGCCGTGGACAGGTCTCCTACGAGCAGTACTTC.